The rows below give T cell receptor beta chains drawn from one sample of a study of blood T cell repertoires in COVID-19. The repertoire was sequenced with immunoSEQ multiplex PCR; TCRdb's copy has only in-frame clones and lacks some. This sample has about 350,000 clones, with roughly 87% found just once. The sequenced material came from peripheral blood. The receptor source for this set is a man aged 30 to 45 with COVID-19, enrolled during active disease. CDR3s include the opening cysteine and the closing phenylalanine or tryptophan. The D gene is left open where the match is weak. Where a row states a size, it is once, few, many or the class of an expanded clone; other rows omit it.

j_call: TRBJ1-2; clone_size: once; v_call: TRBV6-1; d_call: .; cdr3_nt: TGTGCCAGCAGTGAAGTTCCCCTGGCGCGGGGGGCGAAGGGCTACACCTTC; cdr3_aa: CASSEVPLARGAKGYTF
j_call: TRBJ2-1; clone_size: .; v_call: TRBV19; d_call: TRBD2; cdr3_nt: TGTGCCAGTTCCAGCGGGAGCCGAGGAGAGCAGTTCTTC; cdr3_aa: CASSSGSRGEQFF
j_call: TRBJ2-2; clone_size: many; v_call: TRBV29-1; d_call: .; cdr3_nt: TGCAGCGTGGAATTCAACGGGGAGCTGTTTTTT; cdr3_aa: CSVEFNGELFF
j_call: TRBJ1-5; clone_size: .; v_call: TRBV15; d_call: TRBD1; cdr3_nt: TGTGCCACCAGCGGGACAGGACACTATAGCAATCAGCCCCAGCATTTT; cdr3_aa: CATSGTGHYSNQPQHF
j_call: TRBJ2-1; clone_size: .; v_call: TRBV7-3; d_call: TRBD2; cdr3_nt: TGTGCCAGCAGCCCGACTAGCTTAGATGAGCAGTTCTTC; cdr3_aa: CASSPTSLDEQFF
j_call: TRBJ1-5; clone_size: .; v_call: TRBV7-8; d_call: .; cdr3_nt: TGTGCCAGCAGCCCGATCTTGGACATTAGCAATCAGCCCCAGCATTTT; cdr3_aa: CASSPILDISNQPQHF
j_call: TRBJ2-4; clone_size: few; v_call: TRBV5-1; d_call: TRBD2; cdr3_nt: TGCGCCAGCAGCTACCGGACTAGCGGGAGTAACATTCAGTACTTC; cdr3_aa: CASSYRTSGSNIQYF
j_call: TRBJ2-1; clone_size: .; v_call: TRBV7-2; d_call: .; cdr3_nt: TGTGCCAGCAGCCCGACCACCGGGGGACGGGGGTTTTACAATGAGCAGTTCTTC; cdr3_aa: CASSPTTGGRGFYNEQFF
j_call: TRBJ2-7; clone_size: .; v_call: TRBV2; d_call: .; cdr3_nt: TGTGCCAGCAGTACGGACAGCTACGAGCAGTACTTC; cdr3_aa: CASSTDSYEQYF
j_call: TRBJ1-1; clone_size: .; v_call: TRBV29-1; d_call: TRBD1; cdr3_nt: TGCAGCGTTGGCCAGGGGGGCACTGAAGCTTTCTTT; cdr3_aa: CSVGQGGTEAFF
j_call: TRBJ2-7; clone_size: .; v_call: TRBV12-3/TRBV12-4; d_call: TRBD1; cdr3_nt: TGTGCCAGCAGTTTGACAGGGAACTACGAGCAGTACTTC; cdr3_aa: CASSLTGNYEQYF
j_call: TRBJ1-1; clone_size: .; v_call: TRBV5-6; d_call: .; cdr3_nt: TGTGCCAGCAGCCGTTTTGGGGGGGAGGGCACTGAAGCTTTCTTT; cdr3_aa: CASSRFGGEGTEAFF
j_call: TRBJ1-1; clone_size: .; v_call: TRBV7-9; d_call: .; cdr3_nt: TGTGCCAGCAGCTTACCCGGACAGCCGACCGCTGAAGCTTTCTTT; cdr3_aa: CASSLPGQPTAEAFF
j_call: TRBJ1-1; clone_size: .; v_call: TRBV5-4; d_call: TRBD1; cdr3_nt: TGTGCCAGCAGGGGACAGGGGAACACTGAAGCTTTCTTT; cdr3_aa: CASRGQGNTEAFF
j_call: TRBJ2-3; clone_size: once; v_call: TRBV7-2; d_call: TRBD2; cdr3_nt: TGTGCCAGCAGCTTAGTAGCGGGTATTGGGTCCCGGGACACAGATACGCAGTATTTT; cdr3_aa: CASSLVAGIGSRDTDTQYF
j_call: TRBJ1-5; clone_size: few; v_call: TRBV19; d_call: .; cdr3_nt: TGTGCCAGTAGCAGGGGCAATCAGCCCCAGCATTTT; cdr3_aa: CASSRGNQPQHF
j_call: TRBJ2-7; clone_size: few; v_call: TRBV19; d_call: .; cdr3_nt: TGTGCCAGTAGTTCCGGGAATTATTACGAGCAGTACTTC; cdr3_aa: CASSSGNYYEQYF
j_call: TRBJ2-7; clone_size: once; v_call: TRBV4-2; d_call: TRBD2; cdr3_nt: TGTGCCAGCAGCCAAGGGACTAGCGGCGGCTCCTACGAGCAGTACTTC; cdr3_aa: CASSQGTSGGSYEQYF
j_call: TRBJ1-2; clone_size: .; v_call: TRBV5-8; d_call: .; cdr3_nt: TGTGCCAGCAGCTTGGCACGGTATAACTATGGCTACACCTTC; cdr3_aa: CASSLARYNYGYTF
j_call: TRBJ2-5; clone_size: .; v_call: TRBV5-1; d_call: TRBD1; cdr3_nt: TGCGCCAGCAGCCGCGGGACAGGGGGAGAGACCCAGTACTTC; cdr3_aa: CASSRGTGGETQYF
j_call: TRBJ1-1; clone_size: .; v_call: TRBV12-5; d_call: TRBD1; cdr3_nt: TGTGCTAGTGGTTTGCTAACGTTTCGGGACAGGGGGGTCTTGGGGACTGAAGCTTTCTTT; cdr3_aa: CASGLLTFRDRGVLGTEAFF
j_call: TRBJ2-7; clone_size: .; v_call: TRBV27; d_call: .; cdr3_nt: TGTGCCAGCGGGCTCTACGAGCAGTACTTC; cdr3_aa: CASGLYEQYF
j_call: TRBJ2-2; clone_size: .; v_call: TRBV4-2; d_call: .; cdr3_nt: TGTGCCAGCAGCCAACCCTTCACACAGGGTCCCGGGGAGCTGTTTTTT; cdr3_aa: CASSQPFTQGPGELFF
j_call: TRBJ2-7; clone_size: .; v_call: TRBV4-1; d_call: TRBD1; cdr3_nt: TGCGCCAGCAGCCGAGGGGGCTCTATGAACTACTACGAGCAGTACTTC; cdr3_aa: CASSRGGSMNYYEQYF
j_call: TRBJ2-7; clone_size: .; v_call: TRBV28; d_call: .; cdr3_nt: TGTGCCAGCAGTTTGAGCGGCAGCGGCGAGCAGTACTTC; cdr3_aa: CASSLSGSGEQYF
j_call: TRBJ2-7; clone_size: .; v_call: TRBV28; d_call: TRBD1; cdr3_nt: TGTGCCAGCAGGTCCCCCGGGACAGGGAGGTTTTACGAGCAGTACTTC; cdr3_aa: CASRSPGTGRFYEQYF
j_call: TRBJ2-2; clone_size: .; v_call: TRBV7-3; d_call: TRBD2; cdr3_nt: TGTGCCAGCAGCTTGACTAGCGGGAGGGCCGTGGTCACCGGGGAGCTGTTTTTT; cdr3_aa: CASSLTSGRAVVTGELFF
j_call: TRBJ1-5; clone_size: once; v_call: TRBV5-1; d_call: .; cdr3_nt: TGCGCCAGCAGCTTGGCGGGGGATAGCAATCAGCCCCAGCATTTT; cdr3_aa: CASSLAGDSNQPQHF
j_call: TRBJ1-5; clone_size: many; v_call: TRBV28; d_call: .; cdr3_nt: TGTGCCAGCAGCCGCACACAGGGATACAATCAGCCCCAGCATTTT; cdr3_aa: CASSRTQGYNQPQHF
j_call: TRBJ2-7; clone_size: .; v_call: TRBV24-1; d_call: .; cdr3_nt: TGTGCCACCAGTGATTCAGGGGCGGACGAGCAGTACTTC; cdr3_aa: CATSDSGADEQYF
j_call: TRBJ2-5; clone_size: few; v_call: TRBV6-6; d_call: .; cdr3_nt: TGTGCCAGCCACGGTGCCCAGCGTCGAGAGACCCAGTACTTC; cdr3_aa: CASHGAQRRETQYF
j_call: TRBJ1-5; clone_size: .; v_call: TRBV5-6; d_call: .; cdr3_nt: TGTGCCAGCAGCTTGGCAACGGATCAGCCCCAGCATTTT; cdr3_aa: CASSLATDQPQHF
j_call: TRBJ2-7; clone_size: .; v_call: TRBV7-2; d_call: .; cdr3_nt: TGTGCCAGCAGCCCCAGGGTGGGCGAGCAGTACTTC; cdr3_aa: CASSPRVGEQYF
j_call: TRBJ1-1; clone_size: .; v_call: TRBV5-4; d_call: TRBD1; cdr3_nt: TGTGCCAGCAGCTCTCCGTTGACAGGGCCGAACACTGAAGCTTTCTTT; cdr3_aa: CASSSPLTGPNTEAFF
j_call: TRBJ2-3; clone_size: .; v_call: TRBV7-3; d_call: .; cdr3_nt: TGTGCCAGCAGCCCCCGAGGGGGAATAGATACGCAGTATTTT; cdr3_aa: CASSPRGGIDTQYF
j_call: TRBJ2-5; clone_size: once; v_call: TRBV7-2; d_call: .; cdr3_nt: TGTGCCAGCAGCTTAGGAAGCGGCCCGAAGACCCAGTACTTC; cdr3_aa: CASSLGSGPKTQYF
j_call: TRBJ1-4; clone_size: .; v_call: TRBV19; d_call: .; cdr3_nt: TGTGCCAGTAGTATTTATGGTCGGGGGAGGATAACTAATGAAAAACTGTTTTTT; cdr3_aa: CASSIYGRGRITNEKLFF
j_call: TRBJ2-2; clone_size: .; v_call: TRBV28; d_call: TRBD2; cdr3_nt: TGTGCCAGCAGTTTATACCGGGAGGGAATGAGGGGCGGGGAGCTGTTTTTT; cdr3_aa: CASSLYREGMRGGELFF
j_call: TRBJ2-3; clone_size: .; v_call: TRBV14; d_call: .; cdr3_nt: TGTGCCAGCAGCGGATCCAGGGGTTCGGCAGATACGCAGTATTTT; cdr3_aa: CASSGSRGSADTQYF
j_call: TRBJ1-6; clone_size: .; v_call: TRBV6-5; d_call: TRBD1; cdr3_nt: TGTGCCAGCAGCTGGACAGGGGCGCTTAATTCACCCCTCCACTTT; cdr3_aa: CASSWTGALNSPLHF
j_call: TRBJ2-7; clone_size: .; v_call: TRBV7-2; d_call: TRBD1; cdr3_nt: TGTGCCAGCAGCTTAGAGGCAGGGGGCTCCTACGAGCAGTACTTC; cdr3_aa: CASSLEAGGSYEQYF
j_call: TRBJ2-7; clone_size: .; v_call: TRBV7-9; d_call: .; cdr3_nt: TGTGCCAGCAGCTTAGATGCGGGAACATTTTACGAGCAGTACTTC; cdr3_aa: CASSLDAGTFYEQYF
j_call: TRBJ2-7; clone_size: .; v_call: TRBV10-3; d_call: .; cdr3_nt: TGTGCCATCAGTGAGTCCGGAGGGTCCTACGAGCAGTACTTC; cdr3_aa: CAISESGGSYEQYF
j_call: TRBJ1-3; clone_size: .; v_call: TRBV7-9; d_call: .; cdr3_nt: TGTGCCAGCAGTTGGAGCTCTGGAAACACCATATATTTT; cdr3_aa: CASSWSSGNTIYF
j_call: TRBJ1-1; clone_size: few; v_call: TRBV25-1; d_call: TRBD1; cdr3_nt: TGTGCCAGCCTCCCCTCCCAGGGGGCCTCACCGGGTAACACTGAAGCTTTCTTT; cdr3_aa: CASLPSQGASPGNTEAFF
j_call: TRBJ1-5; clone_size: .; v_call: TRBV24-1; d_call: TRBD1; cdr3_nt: TGTGCCACCAGTGATCCCCGGACAGGGTCGGGGCCCCAGCATTTT; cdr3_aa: CATSDPRTGSGPQHF
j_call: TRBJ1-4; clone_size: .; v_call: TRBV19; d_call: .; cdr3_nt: TGTGCCAGTAGTCTCCCTCTCGGTGCAACTAATGAAAAACTGTTTTTT; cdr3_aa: CASSLPLGATNEKLFF
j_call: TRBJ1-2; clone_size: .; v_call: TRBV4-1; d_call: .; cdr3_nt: TGCGCCAGCAGCCAAGTGATGACTGGGTATGGCTACACCTTC; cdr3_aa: CASSQVMTGYGYTF
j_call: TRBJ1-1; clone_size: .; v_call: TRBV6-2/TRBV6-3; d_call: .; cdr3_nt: TGTGCCAGCAGTTACTCAAGGGGTCAGACTGAAGCTTTCTTT; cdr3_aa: CASSYSRGQTEAFF
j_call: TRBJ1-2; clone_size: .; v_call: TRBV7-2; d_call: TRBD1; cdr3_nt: TGTGCCAGCAGCCCGGGGACAGGGGGTGACTATGGCTACACCTTC; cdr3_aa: CASSPGTGGDYGYTF
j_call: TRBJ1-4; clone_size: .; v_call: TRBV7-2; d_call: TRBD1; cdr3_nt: TGTGCCAGCAGCTTAGGGCCGGGACAGGGCGATGAAAAACTGTTTTTT; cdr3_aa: CASSLGPGQGDEKLFF
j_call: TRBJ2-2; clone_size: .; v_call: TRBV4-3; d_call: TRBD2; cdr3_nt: TGCGCCAGCAGCCAAGTGGGGGGGAAGGGTGCCACCGGGGAGCTGTTTTTT; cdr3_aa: CASSQVGGKGATGELFF
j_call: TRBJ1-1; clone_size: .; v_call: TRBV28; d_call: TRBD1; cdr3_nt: TGTGCCAGCAGGCCAGGGGGTCGGACTGAAGCTTTCTTT; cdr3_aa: CASRPGGRTEAFF
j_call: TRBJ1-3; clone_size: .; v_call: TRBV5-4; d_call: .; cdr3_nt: TGTGCCAGCAGCGTGGGACAACCTCCTTCTGGAAACACCATATATTTT; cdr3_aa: CASSVGQPPSGNTIYF
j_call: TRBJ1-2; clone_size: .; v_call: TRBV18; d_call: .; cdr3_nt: TGTGCCAGCTCACCATGGGACGCCGATAAGGGGGACACCTTC; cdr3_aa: CASSPWDADKGDTF
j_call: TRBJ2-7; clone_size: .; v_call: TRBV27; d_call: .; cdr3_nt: TGTGCCAGCAGTTTTGGCGGGTACGAGCAGTACTTC; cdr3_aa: CASSFGGYEQYF
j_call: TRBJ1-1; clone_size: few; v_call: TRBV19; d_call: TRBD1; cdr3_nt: TGTGCCAGCCGAGACAGGGTGGAAACTGAAGCTTTCTTT; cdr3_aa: CASRDRVETEAFF
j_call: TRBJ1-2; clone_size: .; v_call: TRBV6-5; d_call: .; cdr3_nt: TGTGCCAGCAGCTTTTCGCCCGGGTTTAACTATGGCTACACCTTC; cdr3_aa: CASSFSPGFNYGYTF
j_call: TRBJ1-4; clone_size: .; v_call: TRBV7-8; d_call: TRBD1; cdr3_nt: TGTGCCAGCAGCCCCAGACAGGGGGCTTGGGAAAAACTGTTTTTT; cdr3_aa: CASSPRQGAWEKLFF
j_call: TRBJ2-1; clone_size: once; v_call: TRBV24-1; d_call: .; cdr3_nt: TGTGCCACCAGTGACCCAGGTGGGGGGTACAATGAGCAGTTCTTC; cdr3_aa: CATSDPGGGYNEQFF